The rows below give T cell receptor beta chains drawn from one sample of a study of blood T cell repertoires in COVID-19. Clones were read by immunoSEQ multiplex PCR, and TCRdb kept only the in-frame ones, dropping some. There are about 410,000 clones in the sample; 90% occur only once, and 0.6% lies in the top ten. The sequenced sample consisted of PBMCs or T cells enriched from blood (not recorded which). These receptors all stem from a man aged 18 to 29 who had recovered from COVID-19. Both conserved end residues are part of each CDR3. Each record gives: clone size, D gene, J gene, V gene, CDR3 length, CDR3 protein, CDR3 DNA. A D gene is named only where the DNA matches it firmly. Clone size appears in some rows only: once, few, many, or a class for an expanded clone.

-	-	TRBJ2-7	TRBV27	14	CASSSDRTGYEQYF	TGTGCCAGCAGCAGCGACAGAACGGGTTACGAGCAGTACTTC
-	-	TRBJ2-1	TRBV2	18	CASSEFPQGLSSYNEQFF	TGTGCCAGCAGTGAGTTCCCACAAGGACTGTCCTCCTACAATGAGCAGTTCTTC
-	TRBD1	TRBJ2-7	TRBV2	14	CASRTGAFSYEQYF	TGTGCCAGCCGGACAGGAGCGTTCTCCTACGAGCAGTACTTC
-	TRBD1	TRBJ1-4	TRBV4-2	15	CASSQGQGANEKLFF	TGTGCCAGCAGCCAAGGACAGGGAGCTAATGAAAAACTGTTTTTT
few	TRBD2	TRBJ2-3	TRBV2	14	CASSELAGIDTQYF	TGTGCCAGCAGTGAACTAGCGGGAATAGATACGCAGTATTTT
-	-	TRBJ1-3	TRBV12-3/TRBV12-4	12	CASSLHGTGRYF	TGTGCCAGCAGTCTCCACGGGACTGGTCGGTATTTT
few	-	TRBJ1-5	TRBV19	15	CASSMGGFGNQPQHF	TGTGCCAGTAGTATGGGAGGGTTCGGCAATCAGCCCCAGCATTTT
-	-	TRBJ1-2	TRBV6-5	14	CASRAFGVNYGYTF	TGTGCCAGCAGAGCCTTCGGTGTGAACTATGGCTACACCTTC
-	-	TRBJ2-1	TRBV29-1	13	CSADRLESIEQFF	TGCAGCGCCGACCGACTAGAGTCCATTGAGCAGTTCTTC
-	TRBD2	TRBJ2-7	TRBV29-1	16	CSALLAGVGSRYEQYF	TGCAGCGCCCTTCTAGCGGGAGTTGGGTCCCGCTACGAGCAGTACTTC
-	TRBD1	TRBJ2-7	TRBV6-5	14	CASRRAGGSHEQYF	TGTGCCAGCCGTCGGGCAGGGGGAAGCCACGAGCAGTACTTC
-	TRBD1	TRBJ2-1	TRBV7-2	15	CASSFAGTAYNEQFF	TGTGCCAGCAGCTTTGCCGGGACAGCTTACAATGAGCAGTTCTTC
-	TRBD2	TRBJ2-5	TRBV30	14	CAWNWAGGGETQYF	TGTGCCTGGAATTGGGCGGGAGGTGGAGAGACCCAGTACTTC
-	-	TRBJ2-7	TRBV7-3	14	CASSPTGTRGEQYF	TGTGCCAGCAGCCCGACCGGGACTCGGGGCGAGCAGTACTTC
once	TRBD2	TRBJ2-7	TRBV11-2	17	CASSFNVGSGRTYEQYF	TGTGCCAGCAGCTTCAACGTAGGTAGCGGGAGGACGTACGAGCAGTACTTC
-	TRBD1	TRBJ1-1	TRBV15	15	CATSVPGQGGTEAFF	TGTGCCACCAGCGTTCCGGGACAGGGAGGCACTGAAGCTTTCTTT
-	TRBD2	TRBJ2-7	TRBV27	18	CASSPTVPRTRSSYEQYF	TGTGCCAGCAGTCCCACGGTGCCCAGGACTAGGAGCTCCTACGAGCAGTACTTC
-	TRBD1	TRBJ2-7	TRBV7-2	13	CASSNRGEYEQYF	TGTGCCAGCAGCAACAGGGGTGAATACGAGCAGTACTTC
-	TRBD2	TRBJ2-7	TRBV28	15	CASSSLAVYSYEQYF	TGTGCCAGCAGTTCTCTAGCGGTATACTCCTACGAGCAGTACTTC
once	TRBD1	TRBJ2-1	TRBV5-4	14	CASNARGGPDEQFF	TGTGCCAGCAACGCCCGAGGGGGCCCCGATGAGCAGTTCTTC
-	-	TRBJ1-1	TRBV6-5	14	CASSRSGIQREAFF	TGTGCCAGCAGTCGCAGCGGGATCCAACGTGAGGCTTTCTTT
-	TRBD1	TRBJ2-5	TRBV5-1	15	CASSLGDRGRETQYF	TGCGCCAGCAGCTTGGGAGACAGGGGGCGAGAGACCCAGTACTTC
-	TRBD1	TRBJ2-3	TRBV6-5	14	CASHDRGLTDTQYF	TGTGCCAGCCACGACAGGGGCCTCACAGATACGCAGTATTTT
-	TRBD1	TRBJ2-7	TRBV28	13	CASSTTGVHEQYF	TGTGCCAGCAGTACGACAGGGGTCCACGAGCAGTACTTC
-	-	TRBJ1-6	TRBV25-1	14	CASRSGLSHSPLHF	TGTGCCAGCAGATCGGGACTGTCACATTCACCCCTCCACTTT
-	-	TRBJ2-1	TRBV28	15	CASSLWVAENNEQFF	TGTGCCAGCAGTTTATGGGTAGCGGAGAACAATGAGCAGTTCTTC
-	-	TRBJ2-7	TRBV15	17	CATSREVTAGLSYEQYF	TGTGCCACCAGCAGAGAGGTTACAGCGGGCCTCTCCTACGAGCAGTACTTC
-	-	TRBJ2-1	TRBV6-2/TRBV6-3	11	CASSRLAGQFF	TGTGCCAGCAGCCGATTGGCAGGGCAGTTCTTC
-	TRBD2	TRBJ2-7	TRBV6-2/TRBV6-3	17	CASSYPGTSGSGYEQYF	TGTGCCAGCAGTTACCCCGGGACTAGCGGGAGTGGATACGAGCAGTACTTC
few	TRBD1	TRBJ2-7	TRBV7-9	14	CASSTGTGPYEQYF	TGTGCCAGCAGTACCGGGACAGGGCCCTACGAGCAGTACTTC
-	TRBD1	TRBJ1-5	TRBV2	17	CASSETRQGYSNQPQHF	TGTGCCAGCAGTGAAACTAGACAGGGGTATAGCAATCAGCCCCAGCATTTT
-	-	TRBJ1-1	TRBV6-5	13	CASTPSTVGKAFF	TGTGCCAGCACCCCATCAACAGTGGGTAAAGCTTTCTTT
-	TRBD1	TRBJ2-5	TRBV5-1	15	CASGDPGDRLGTQYF	TGCGCCAGCGGAGACCCCGGGGACAGGTTGGGGACCCAGTACTTC
-	-	TRBJ2-7	TRBV28	14	CASSTEQGTYEQYF	TGTGCCAGCAGTACCGAACAGGGAACCTACGAGCAGTACTTC
-	-	TRBJ1-1	TRBV28	14	CASSFYPGATEAFF	TGTGCCAGCAGTTTTTACCCAGGGGCCACTGAAGCTTTCTTT
-	TRBD1	TRBJ1-2	TRBV5-1	15	CASSLLGQGAAGYTF	TGCGCCAGCAGCTTGTTGGGACAGGGGGCCGCGGGCTACACCTTC
-	-	TRBJ2-6	TRBV7-3	17	CASSQTSHRKGANVLTF	TGTGCCAGCAGCCAAACCTCACACCGTAAGGGGGCCAACGTCCTGACTTTC
-	TRBD1	TRBJ1-1	TRBV7-9	14	CASVSTGMNTEAFF	TGTGCCAGCGTGTCGACAGGGATGAACACTGAAGCTTTCTTT
-	-	TRBJ2-1	TRBV10-1	14	CASGPAPGDGEQFF	TGCGCCAGCGGTCCCGCCCCGGGAGACGGGGAGCAGTTCTTC
-	-	TRBJ2-5	TRBV2	13	CASSGPSDEAQYF	TGTGCCAGCAGTGGCCCCTCCGATGAGGCCCAGTACTTC
-	-	TRBJ2-7	TRBV11-2	11	CASRQGGEQYF	TGTGCCAGTCGACAGGGAGGCGAGCAGTACTTC
-	-	TRBJ2-7	TRBV6-5	12	CASKGLLYEQYF	TGTGCCAGCAAGGGGCTTCTCTACGAGCAGTACTTC
once	TRBD2	TRBJ2-3	TRBV9	17	CASSVGLAGVTTDTQYF	TGTGCCAGCAGCGTAGGACTAGCGGGAGTCACCACAGATACGCAGTATTTT
-	-	TRBJ1-1	TRBV9	15	CASSVEGSGGTEAFF	TGTGCCAGCAGCGTAGAGGGATCCGGGGGCACTGAAGCTTTCTTT
-	-	TRBJ1-5	TRBV19	15	CASNTFTGSPQPQHF	TGTGCCAGTAATACCTTTACAGGGTCTCCTCAGCCCCAGCATTTT
-	TRBD1	TRBJ1-2	TRBV11-1	16	CASSLRGTVGSHGYTF	TGTGCCAGCAGCTTAAGGGGGACAGTTGGATCCCATGGCTACACCTTC
-	-	TRBJ1-1	TRBV30	13	CAWSWGHGTEAFF	TGTGCCTGGAGTTGGGGGCATGGCACTGAAGCTTTCTTT
once	TRBD1	TRBJ2-7	TRBV25-1	13	CASSVQGAYEQYF	TGTGCCAGCAGTGTCCAGGGGGCCTACGAGCAGTACTTC
-	-	TRBJ2-5	TRBV30	13	CAWSGIAVETQYF	TGTGCCTGGAGTGGAATAGCTGTAGAGACCCAGTACTTC
-	-	TRBJ2-1	TRBV30	13	CAWRGESYNEQFF	TGTGCCTGGCGAGGGGAGTCCTACAATGAGCAGTTCTTC
-	TRBD2	TRBJ2-7	TRBV6-1	17	CASSEDRTSGSYHEQYF	TGTGCCAGCAGTGAAGATCGGACTAGCGGGAGTTACCACGAGCAGTACTTC
-	TRBD1	TRBJ2-7	TRBV4-1	16	CASSQAPGQGNYEQYF	TGCGCCAGCAGCCAAGCCCCGGGACAGGGTAACTACGAGCAGTACTTC
-	-	TRBJ1-2	TRBV6-1	13	CASSEIGTNGYTF	TGTGCCAGCAGTGAAATCGGGACAAACGGCTACACCTTC
-	-	TRBJ1-5	TRBV30	15	CAWSVPGGQGQPQHF	TGTGCCTGGAGTGTACCCGGGGGGCAAGGTCAGCCCCAGCATTTT
-	-	TRBJ2-2	TRBV7-3	13	CASSRVNTGELFF	TGTGCCAGCAGCCGGGTAAACACCGGGGAGCTGTTTTTT
-	-	TRBJ2-7	TRBV5-1	15	CASSLDGRTSYEQYF	TGCGCCAGCAGCTTGGATGGCAGAACCTCCTACGAGCAGTACTTC
-	-	TRBJ1-2	TRBV6-5	15	CASSYSGTPLLGYTF	TGTGCCAGCAGTTACTCGGGCACCCCCTTGTTGGGCTACACCTTC
once	-	TRBJ1-5	TRBV12-3/TRBV12-4	11	CASSTSRRQHF	TGTGCCAGCAGTACGTCTCGGAGGCAGCATTTT
-	-	TRBJ2-7	TRBV3-1/TRBV3-2	14	CASSLAQGLLEQYF	TGTGCCAGCAGCCTGGCACAGGGCCTTCTGGAGCAGTACTTC
-	-	TRBJ2-3	TRBV7-3	15	CASSRTGTNTDTQYF	TGTGCCAGCAGCCGTACCGGGACAAACACAGATACGCAGTATTTT